The 20 T cell receptor beta chains given below trace back to one sample, sequenced in a study of blood T cell repertoires in COVID-19. Assay used: immunoSEQ multiplex PCR; TCRdb lists only in-frame clones, some missing. The sample carries more than 300,000 clones, more than 75% recorded once. The specimen sequenced was PBMCs or T cells enriched from blood (not recorded which). The receptors derive from a woman aged 18-29 years who had recovered from COVID-19.

The rearrangement links TRBV7-9 to TRBJ2-7; D is unresolved. Per the germline V gene, CDR1 is SEHNR and CDR2 is FQNEAQ (reference sequence). This CDR3 comprises 14 residues. V lost 5 bases, J lost 1 base, and 12 bases lay in between. As DNA, the CDR3 is TGTGCCAGCAGCCCTAGTTTACTATCCTACGAGCAGTACTTC. It encodes CASSPSLLSYEQYF.

The V and J genes are TRBV3-1 (or the pseudogene TRBV3-2) and TRBJ1-2, with 8 bases matching TRBD1. The CDR3 consists of 16 residues. V dropped 4 bases and J dropped 8; count of bases not matched to a gene: 15. CDR1 is LGHDT and CDR2 is YNNKEL in the germline V gene (reference sequence). The CDR3 bases are TGTGCCAGCAGCCCCGGACAGGGAGGTTACCTCTTGGGCTACACCTTC. Residues: CASSPGQGGYLLGYTF.

This chain links TRBV19 with TRBJ2-5; 8 nucleotides agree with TRBD1. Losses at the gene ends were 5 bases for V and 5 bases for J; bases not matched to a gene: 10. The CDR3 is made up of 15 amino acids. In germline, CDR1 is LNHDA, CDR2 SQIVND (reference sequence). CDR3 DNA sequence: TGTGCCAGTAGTTCCGATTACAGGGGGTTGGAGACCCAGTACTTC. Translation gives CASSSDYRGLETQYF.

The chain has TRBV6-5 and TRBJ2-3; TRBD1 aligns across 9 bases. This CDR3 has 14 amino acids. J was trimmed by 1 base and V by 9 bases; bases with no gene match: 5. In germline, CDR1 is MNHEY, CDR2 SVGAGI. CDR3 in amino acids: CASTWTGGTDTQYF. CDR3 nucleotide sequence: TGTGCCAGTACCTGGACAGGGGGCACAGATACGCAGTATTTT.

The chain combines TRBV6-2 or TRBV6-3 with TRBJ1-1; tentative D call: TRBD1 (6 bases). The CDR3 consists of 15 residues. CDR1 is MNHEY and CDR2 is SVGEGT in the germline V gene. V dropped 5 bases and J dropped 2 bases, with 15 bases sitting between them. CDR3 sequence reads: CASSIRGIGNTEAFF. The CDR3 DNA is TGTGCCAGCAGTATCAGGGGTATTGGCAACACTGAAGCTTTCTTT.

V gene TRBV29-1 combines with J gene TRBJ1-2; D gene uncertain. Trimming shortened V by 4 bases and J by 3 bases, and 15 bases separated the two germline ends. The germline gives CDR1 SQVTM, CDR2 ANQGSEA. The CDR3 runs 14 residues. CDR3 amino acids: CSVVGGYPDYGYTF. CDR3 DNA sequence: TGCAGCGTTGTAGGAGGGTATCCCGACTATGGCTACACCTTC.

The rearrangement links TRBV4-1 to TRBJ1-4, with 7 bases lining up with TRBD1. Trimming took 1 base from V and 8 from J; bases not matched to a gene: 7. CDR3 size: 15 residues. Germline V lookup: CDR1 MGHRA, CDR2 YSYEKL. CDR3 loop: CASSQVEGASEKLFF. Written as DNA, the CDR3 is TGCGCCAGCAGCCAAGTCGAGGGGGCGAGCGAAAAACTGTTTTTT.

The gene calls are TRBV30 and TRBJ1-3; D is perhaps TRBD1 (6 bases). The ends were cut back, 5 bases at V and 8 bases at J, with 13 bases in the middle. The CDR3 spans 12 residues. The V gene's germline CDR1 is GTSNPN and CDR2 SVGIG (reference sequence). The DNA for the CDR3 is TGTGCCTGGGAATGGGACATCCACACCATATATTTT. Translating it yields CAWEWDIHTIYF. The full variable domain, rest sourced from reference TRBV30 and TRBJ1-3, is SQTIHQWPATLVQPVGSPLSLECTVEGTSNPNLYWYRQAAGRGLQLLFYSVGIGQISSEVPQNLSASRPQDRQFILSSKKLLLSDSGFYLCAWEWDIHTIYFGEGSWLTVV.

Notes on this clone: Other nucleotide sequences from this sample produce the same CDR3. The chain links TRBV2 to TRBJ2-1; 10 bases line up with TRBD1. This CDR3 is built from 14 residues. Germline V gene lookup returns CDR1 SNHLY and CDR2 FYNNEI. V gave up 6 bases and J gave up 7 bases; unmatched junction bases: 6. The CDR3 DNA reads TGTGCCAGCAGCCGGGACAGGGGTGGAAATGAGCAGTTCTTC. Amino acids: CASSRDRGGNEQFF.

The gene calls are TRBV10-3 and TRBJ1-3; TRBD1 aligns across 8 bases. V dropped 6 bases and J dropped 2; count of bases not matched to a gene: 6. The CDR3 is 15 residues long. Germline assignment: CDR1 ENHRY and CDR2 SYGVKD. The DNA for the CDR3 is TGTGCCATCAGACCCCGACAGGGGCCTGGAAACACCATATATTTT. It is translated as CAIRPRQGPGNTIYF.

This CDR3 is CASSLIGQGAVHEQYF. The CDR3 DNA reads as TGCGCCAGCAGCCTAATTGGACAGGGGGCTGTCCACGAGCAGTACTTC. This rearrangement joins TRBV4-1 to TRBJ2-7; 11 nucleotides align to TRBD1. Trimming took 4 bases from V and 5 from J; bases not matched to a gene: 10. Germline V gene data show CDR1 as MGHRA and CDR2 as YSYEKL. This CDR3 region has 16 residues.

V usage is TRBV19 and J usage is TRBJ2-3, with a weak D call TRBD1 (5 bases). V lost 4 bases, J lost 6 bases, and 11 bases lay in between. Germline CDR1 is LNHDA and CDR2 is SQIVND (reference sequence). CDR3 length: 13 amino acids. CDR3 DNA: TGTGCCAGTAGTAACAGGCCCGCCGATACGCAGTATTTT. Amino acids: CASSNRPADTQYF.

In DNA, the CDR3 is TGCAGCGTTGACTACCTCTACGCGGGGGGGACAGAGACCCAGTACTTC. Amino acid sequence: CSVDYLYAGGTETQYF. V and J are TRBV29-1 and TRBJ2-5, with 9 bases that match TRBD2. Per the germline V gene, CDR1 is SQVTM and CDR2 is ANQGSEA. This CDR3 has 16 residues. Trimming took 3 bases from V and 4 from J; bases not matched to a gene: 12. Full variable domain (remainder filled in from reference TRBV29-1 and TRBJ2-5): SAVISQKPSRDICQRGTSLTIQCQVDSQVTMMFWYRQQPGQSLTLIATANQGSEATYESGFVIDKFPISRPNLTFSTLTVSNMSPEDSSIYLCSVDYLYAGGTETQYFGPGTRLLVL.

This chain links TRBV4-1 with TRBJ1-4, with 9 positions matching TRBD1. CDR1 MGHRA and CDR2 YSYEKL come from the germline V gene. Unmatched junction bases numbered 7, after V lost 1 base and J lost 4 bases. The CDR3 totals 17 residues. CDR3: CASSQATGTGINEKLFF. The CDR3, as DNA: TGCGCCAGCAGCCAAGCAACAGGGACAGGGATTAATGAAAAACTGTTTTTT.

The chain has TRBV7-2 and TRBJ2-7, with D perhaps matching TRBD2 (5 bases). Looked up from germline, CDR1 is SGHTA and CDR2 is FQGNSA. Trimming stripped 1 base from V and 4 bases from J, with 5 bases between. The CDR3 has 12 amino acids. The CDR3 nucleotides are TGTGCCAGCAGCTTAGGGAGGTACGAGCAGTACTTC. Translating gives CASSLGRYEQYF.

This rearrangement joins TRBV27 to TRBJ1-5; D gene uncertain. This CDR3 spans 15 amino acids. V dropped 3 bases and J dropped 2 bases, with 11 bases sitting between them. The germline gives CDR1 MNHEY, CDR2 SMNVEV (reference sequence). The CDR3 reads CASSLWGERNQPQHF. The CDR3 coding sequence is TGTGCCAGCAGTTTGTGGGGAGAGCGCAATCAGCCCCAGCATTTT.

V usage is TRBV2 and J usage is TRBJ2-7; 10 nucleotides match TRBD2. This CDR3 spans 15 amino acids. Germline V gene data show CDR1 as SNHLY and CDR2 as FYNNEI. V gave up 6 bases and J gave up 3 bases; unmatched junction bases: 8. CDR3 sequence (DNA): TGTGCCAGCAGACATAGCGGGGGGCCCCTCTACGAGCAGTACTTC. The encoded protein is CASRHSGGPLYEQYF.

The rearrangement uses TRBV30 and TRBJ1-1, with D unresolved. Germline V lookup: CDR1 GTSNPN, CDR2 SVGIG (reference sequence). Between the trimmed V and J ends, which lost 0 bases and 6 bases, there was a span of 8 bases. The CDR3 consists of 12 residues. CDR3 DNA sequence: TGTGCCTGGAGTGTATTGGGCGCTGAAGCTTTCTTT. This gives the protein CAWSVLGAEAFF.

The rearrangement uses TRBV5-1 and TRBJ1-1; 9 positions agree with TRBD1. Germline CDR1 reads SGHRS; CDR2 reads YFSETQ. Losses at the gene ends were 4 bases for V and 0 bases for J; bases not matched to a gene: 4. CDR3 length: 15 residues. For the CDR3, the DNA is TGCGCCAGCAGCAGAGGGACAGGGATGAACACTGAAGCTTTCTTT. It codes for CASSRGTGMNTEAFF.

The J gene is TRBJ1-4, the V gene TRBV21-1. TRBV21-1 is a known pseudogene. The CDR3 extends over 15 amino acids. As DNA, the CDR3 is TGTGCCAGCAGCGCTACAAAAGGAGTACGGGAAAAACTGTTTTTT. Translating gives CASSATKGVREKLFF.